A single T cell receptor (beta chain) is shown here with its context. Recruitment covered about 26 US areas and drew participants whose ages spanned roughly 18 to 95 years. Between the trimmed V and J ends, which lost 5 bases and 0 bases, there was a span of 14 bases. Germline V gene lookup returns CDR1 LGHNT and CDR2 FRNRAP. This CDR3 is 16 amino acids long. The record originates from a study of blood T cell repertoires in COVID-19. Across the whole study: The cDNA or gDNA used as material had been derived from T cells, B-cell-depleted T cells, or PBMCs.

As processed by the authors: Amplification from reference gene primers served as the basis for estimated nucleated cell counts. Sequencing was performed with immunoSEQ multiplex PCR; in TCRdb, only in-frame clones are kept and a portion is missing. V and J calls plus clone size are reproduced from that table; the DNA served to infer D and trimming. The data hold about 210,000 clones, with around 86% observed a single time. The rearrangement joins TRBV12-5 to TRBJ2-1, with D possibly being TRBD2 (5 bases). Sequencing was carried out using PBMCs or T cells enriched from blood (not recorded which). The receptor was isolated from a woman aged 45 to 65 with acute COVID-19. The CDR3 reads CASGPPTTSSYNEQFF. CDR3 in DNA: TGTGCTAGTGGTCCCCCGACTACGAGCTCCTACAATGAGCAGTTCTTC.